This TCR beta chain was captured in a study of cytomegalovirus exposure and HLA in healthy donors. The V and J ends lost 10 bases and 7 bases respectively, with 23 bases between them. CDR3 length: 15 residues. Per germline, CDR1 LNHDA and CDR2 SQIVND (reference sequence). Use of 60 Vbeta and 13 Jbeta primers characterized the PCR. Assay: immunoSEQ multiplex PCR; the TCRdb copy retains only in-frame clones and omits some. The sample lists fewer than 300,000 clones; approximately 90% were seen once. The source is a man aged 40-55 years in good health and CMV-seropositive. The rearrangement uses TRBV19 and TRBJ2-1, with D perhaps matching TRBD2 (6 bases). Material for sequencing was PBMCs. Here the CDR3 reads CATLGRDGLRNEQFF. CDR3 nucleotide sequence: TGTGCCACCCTTGGGCGGGATGGGCTCAGAAATGAGCAGTTCTTC.